The sample holds a few counts of the clone carrying this T cell receptor beta chain. Patients got ipilimumab 1 mg/kg beginning 14 to 28 days post-transplant. Through week 26, nivolumab 3 mg/kg IV was given weeks 1, 4, 7, 10, then biweekly. CDR1 is LNHDA and CDR2 is SQIVND in the germline V gene (reference sequence). The V and J ends lost 4 bases and 4 bases respectively, with 11 bases between them. This CDR3 spans 14 amino acids. The data were taken from a study of ipilimumab plus nivolumab after autologous stem cell transplantation. Here immunoSEQ multiplex PCR was the method, and the copy in TCRdb shows in-frame clones only, minus some. The sample consists of fewer than 45,000 clones, nearly 95% of them appearing once.

The chain recombines TRBV19 with TRBJ1-5; the D gene is possibly TRBD1 (6 bases). The receptor comes from a male donor with multiple myeloma. This sample comprised PBMCs, obtained in a trial of ipilimumab plus nivolumab as post-transplant consolidation. Here the CDR3 reads CASSTRTVNQPQHF. The CDR3 DNA reads as TGTGCCAGTAGTACCCGGACAGTAAATCAGCCCCAGCATTTT. Full variable domain (remainder filled in from reference TRBV19 and TRBJ1-5): DGGITQSPKYLFRKEGQNVTLSCEQNLNHDAMYWYRQDPGQGLRLIYYSQIVNDFQKGDIAEGYSVSREKKESFPLTVTSAQKNPTAFYLCASSTRTVNQPQHFGDGTRLSIL.